The present T cell receptor beta chain was sequenced within a study of CD4 and CD8 cells across lung adenocarcinoma regions. Samples came from patients with localized non-small cell lung adenocarcinoma. V was clipped by 7 bases and J by 5 bases, with 19 bases between them. Germline loops: CDR1 MNHEY, CDR2 SVGAGI. The CDR3 covers 15 residues. TCRdb passed the PCR reads through MiXCR, listing each CDR3 protein once. The table has several thousand distinct CDR3 sequences, 45% seen once. V usage is TRBV6-5 and J usage is TRBJ2-3, with D perhaps being TRBD1 or TRBD2 (5 bases each). Sequencing was carried out using CD8+ T cells from the center of a lung tumor. This TCR was recovered from a male donor with lung adenocarcinoma. The CD4 and CD8 labels of this study may be unreliable. This CDR3 reads CASIPERGRRDTQYF. CDR3 coding DNA: TGTGCCAGCATTCCCGAGAGGGGCAGGAGAGATACGCAGTATTTT.